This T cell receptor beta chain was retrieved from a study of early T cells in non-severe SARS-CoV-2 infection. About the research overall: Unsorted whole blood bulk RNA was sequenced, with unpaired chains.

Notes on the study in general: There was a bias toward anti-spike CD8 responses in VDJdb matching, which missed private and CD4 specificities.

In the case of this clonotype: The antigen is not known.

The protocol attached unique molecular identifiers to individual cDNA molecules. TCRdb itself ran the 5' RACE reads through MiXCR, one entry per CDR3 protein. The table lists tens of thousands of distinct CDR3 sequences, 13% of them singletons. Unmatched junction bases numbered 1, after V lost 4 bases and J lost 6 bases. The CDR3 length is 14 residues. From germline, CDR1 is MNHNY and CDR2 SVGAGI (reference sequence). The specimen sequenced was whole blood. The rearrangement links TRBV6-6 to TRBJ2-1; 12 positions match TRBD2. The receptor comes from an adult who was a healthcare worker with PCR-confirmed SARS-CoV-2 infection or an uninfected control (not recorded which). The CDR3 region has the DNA TGTGCCAGCAGTTTGGGACTAGCGGGCAATGAGCAGTTCTTC. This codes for CASSLGLAGNEQFF.